This paragraph covers one TCR beta chain sequence. Preparing the TCRbeta library involved the use of unique molecular identifiers. TCRdb re-called the PCR reads through MiXCR, storing one row per CDR3 protein. This sample has 350,000 to 450,000 distinct CDR3 sequences; about a fifth occur once, and the top ten carry around 4%. This sample is part of a study of T-cell reconstitution after alpha-beta-depleted transplantation in children. In germline, CDR1 is SGHTA, CDR2 FQGNSA. CDR3 size: 16 residues. V dropped 5 bases and J dropped 8; count of bases not matched to a gene: 13. This receptor was taken from a human donor who donated a stem cell graft to a child with acute myeloid leukemia. The sample consisted of PBMCs from the stem cell graft donor, taken from the stem cell graft. The chain carries TRBV7-2 and TRBJ1-4; 8 nucleotides match TRBD1. The CDR3 DNA reads as TGTGCCAGCAGCCTCCACGAGCAGGGGGCCAGGGAAAAACTGTTTTTT. Its protein product is CASSLHEQGAREKLFF.